These 24 T cell receptor beta chains share one sample of origin, sequenced in a study of T cell responses to AZD1222 COVID-19 vaccine. The table came from immunoSEQ multiplex PCR; TCRdb's copy has only in-frame clones and leaves some out. Here the sample spans around 250,000 clones, approximately 95% being singletons. This sample comprised peripheral blood, obtained on day 0 of AZD1222 vaccination. These receptors all stem from an adult in good health.

A few counts support this clone. This sequence joins TRBV13 and TRBJ1-1; TRBD1 matches at 8 bases. The ends lost 0 bases at V and 1 base at J; junction bases unmatched: 4. Per germline, CDR1 PRHDT and CDR2 FYEKMQ (reference sequence). The CDR3 has 16 amino acids. The CDR3 region is CASSLGLRGRNTEAFF. Here the CDR3 DNA reads TGTGCCAGCAGCTTAGGCCTCAGGGGGCGGAACACTGAAGCTTTCTTT.

J is TRBJ1-2 and V is TRBV9; D unclear. This CDR3 is built from 14 residues. Germline lookup yields CDR1 SGDLS and CDR2 YYNGEE. Between the trimmed V and J ends, which lost 0 bases and 4 bases, there was a span of 10 bases. The DNA for the CDR3 is TGTGCCAGCAGCGTAGAGGGCTACCTCTATGGCTACACCTTC. Amino acid sequence: CASSVEGYLYGYTF.

V and J are TRBV28 and TRBJ2-3; TRBD2 aligns across 10 bases. The CDR3 sequence is 14 residues long. Germline CDR1 is MDHEN and CDR2 is SYDVKM. V gave up 8 bases and J gave up 3 bases; unmatched junction bases: 5. Here the CDR3 DNA reads TGTGCCAGCCGGCGGACTAGCGGTACAGATACGCAGTATTTT. Protein sequence: CASRRTSGTDTQYF.

The J gene is TRBJ2-7, the V gene TRBV2, with D perhaps TRBD2 (5 bases). This CDR3 is built from 12 residues. Between the trimmed V and J ends, which lost 7 bases and 3 bases, there was a span of 10 bases. Germline CDR1 and CDR2: SNHLY and FYNNEI. The CDR3 DNA reads TGTGCCAGCAAAGCGGCGGGCTACGAGCAGTACTTC. Translated: CASKAAGYEQYF.

This chain joins TRBV6-5 and TRBJ1-2; 11 bases fit TRBD1. The germline V gene encodes CDR1 MNHEY and CDR2 SVGAGI. The CDR3 is made up of 14 amino acids. Losses at the gene ends were 6 bases for V and 3 bases for J; bases not matched to a gene: 3. This chain's CDR3 is CASSPDRGHYGYTF. DNA of the CDR3: TGTGCCAGCAGCCCGGACAGGGGGCACTATGGCTACACCTTC.

V usage is TRBV3-1 (or the pseudogene TRBV3-2) and J usage is TRBJ2-7; no clear D gene. The ends were cut back, 1 base at V and 5 bases at J, with 6 bases in the middle. This CDR3 is 12 amino acids long. CDR1 LGHDT and CDR2 YNNKEL come from the germline V gene (reference sequence). CDR3 nucleotide sequence: TGTGCCAGCAGCCAAGTTTCCCACGAGCAGTACTTC. This codes for CASSQVSHEQYF.

V gene TRBV28 combines with J gene TRBJ1-2; D perhaps matches TRBD1 (5 bases). From germline, CDR1 is MDHEN and CDR2 SYDVKM. Trimming shortened V by 8 bases and J by 4 bases, and 23 bases separated the two germline ends. The CDR3 length is 16 residues. The CDR3 reads CASLPEGPSSRYGYTF. CDR3 DNA sequence: TGTGCCAGCCTCCCCGAGGGGCCCTCGTCCCGCTATGGCTACACCTTC.

DNA of the CDR3: TGTGCCAGCAGCTTTGCTGAGAGTTCACCCCTCCACTTT. It encodes CASSFAESSPLHF. The genes are TRBV7-3 and TRBJ1-6; no definite D call. The V gene's germline CDR1 is SGHTA and CDR2 FQGTGA. The V end was cut by 3 bases, the J end by 9 bases, with 9 bases between. There are 13 residues in the CDR3.

This clone was found once. This chain uses TRBV4-1 with TRBJ2-4; D may be TRBD2 (5 bases). Germline V CDR1 and CDR2: MGHRA, YSYEKL. The CDR3 sequence is 15 residues long. V was clipped by 1 base and J by 3 bases, with 10 bases between them. The CDR3 protein is CASSQAGNGKNIQYF. CDR3 DNA sequence: TGCGCCAGCAGCCAAGCGGGGAACGGCAAAAACATTCAGTACTTC.

The chain has TRBV19 and TRBJ1-5, with TRBD1 identical over 12 bases. The CDR3 contains 16 residues. V was pared by 4 bases and J by 6 bases, with 7 bases of the junction left unmatched. From germline, CDR1 is LNHDA and CDR2 SQIVND (reference sequence). CDR3 loop: CASSRGDRGLGQPQHF. The CDR3 region has the DNA TGTGCCAGTAGTAGGGGGGACAGGGGGCTAGGTCAGCCCCAGCATTTT. Full variable domain (rest looked up from reference TRBV19 and TRBJ1-5): DGGITQSPKYLFRKEGQNVTLSCEQNLNHDAMYWYRQDPGQGLRLIYYSQIVNDFQKGDIAEGYSVSREKKESFPLTVTSAQKNPTAFYLCASSRGDRGLGQPQHFGDGTRLSIL.

The gene calls are TRBV18 and TRBJ2-5, with a weak D call TRBD2 (5 bases). Trimming cost V 6 bases and J 5 bases, with 13 bases left between them. The CDR3 contains 13 residues. Germline CDR1 KGHSH, CDR2 LQKENI. CDR3 nucleotide sequence: TGTGCCAGCTCTAGGAGGCATGGTGAGACCCAGTACTTC. This translates into CASSRRHGETQYF.

V gene TRBV5-1 combines with J gene TRBJ2-5; 9 bases line up with TRBD1. Germline V gene sequence: CDR1 SGHRS, CDR2 YFSETQ. This CDR3 region has 14 residues. Trimming cost V 6 bases and J 1 base; bases outside gene matches: 4. CDR3 sequence (DNA): TGCGCCAGCACGCGGACAGGGGCCCAAGAGACCCAGTACTTC. It encodes CASTRTGAQETQYF.

This chain connects TRBV6-2 or TRBV6-3 to TRBJ1-2, with 8 bases aligning to TRBD1. The germline V gene encodes CDR1 MNHEY and CDR2 SVGEGT. The length of the CDR3 is 14 residues. The trim removed 1 base at V and 5 bases at J, leaving 3 bases unmatched. CDR3 region: CASSYYRGEYGYTF. Written as DNA, the CDR3 is TGTGCCAGCAGTTACTACAGGGGGGAATATGGCTACACCTTC.

CDR3 coding DNA: TGCGCCAGCAGCCAAGCAGCGGGAGGGCCGGTCGGGGAGCTGTTTTTT. Protein product: CASSQAAGGPVGELFF. V and J are TRBV4-3 and TRBJ2-2, with TRBD2 identical over 10 bases. CDR1 is LGHNA, CDR2 YSLEER, per germline. This CDR3 spans 16 amino acids. The junction had 6 bases not matched to a gene; V was cut back by 1 base and J by 7 bases.

V is TRBV28 and J is TRBJ2-3; D gene uncertain. From germline, CDR1 is MDHEN and CDR2 SYDVKM. The CDR3 spans 17 residues. The ends were cut back, 3 bases at V and 3 bases at J, with 19 bases in the middle. The CDR3 loop reads CASSFPRFRILTDTQYF. For the CDR3, the DNA is TGTGCCAGCAGTTTCCCGCGATTCAGGATTCTGACAGATACGCAGTATTTT.

The chain carries TRBV11-2 and TRBJ2-2; D remains unclear. Trimming took off 3 bases at V and 10 bases at J, with 15 bases between the two ends. The CDR3 covers 14 residues. Germline lookup yields CDR1 SGHAT and CDR2 FQNNGV. As DNA, the CDR3 is TGTGCCAGCAGCTTGATCTCCTTGGGTGTGGAGCTGTTTTTT. Translating it yields CASSLISLGVELFF.

The CDR3 reads CASSPRREDGGELFF. As DNA, the CDR3 is TGTGCCAGCTCACCCAGGCGGGAGGACGGCGGGGAGCTGTTTTTT. This chain links TRBV18 with TRBJ2-2; 8 bases are shared with TRBD2. The CDR3 loop spans 15 amino acids. Germline V lookup: CDR1 KGHSH, CDR2 LQKENI. V lost 3 bases to trimming and J lost 7 bases; unmatched junction nucleotides: 7.

CDR3: CASSSSQGTHYNEQFF. CDR3 DNA: TGTGCCAGCAGCTCATCACAGGGAACTCACTACAATGAGCAGTTCTTC. The J gene is TRBJ2-1, the V gene TRBV9, with D perhaps matching TRBD1 (6 bases). CDR1 SGDLS and CDR2 YYNGEE come from the germline V gene. The germline V and J ends were trimmed by 4 bases and 3 bases, with 17 bases remaining between them. The CDR3 spans 16 residues.

The chain carries TRBV7-2 and TRBJ2-4; unclear D gene. The V gene lost 4 bases and the J gene lost 0 bases, with 4 bases spanning the gap. The CDR3 sequence is 13 residues long. In germline, CDR1 is SGHTA, CDR2 FQGNSA. The CDR3 is CASSSSAKNIQYF. DNA for the CDR3: TGTGCCAGCAGCTCCTCAGCCAAAAACATTCAGTACTTC.

The CDR3 region is CASSKELMNTEAFF. The CDR3 region has the DNA TGTGCCAGCAGTAAGGAGTTAATGAACACTGAAGCTTTCTTT. The V call is TRBV28, the J call TRBJ1-1; D gene ambiguous. Trimming cost V 5 bases and J 0 bases, with 10 bases left between them. The CDR3 covers 14 residues. CDR1 is MDHEN, CDR2 SYDVKM, per germline.

The chain has TRBV5-1 and TRBJ2-1; D gene uncertain. The germline V gene has CDR1 SGHRS and CDR2 YFSETQ. The CDR3 runs to 12 residues. Trimming left V 4 bases short and J 7 bases short, with 9 bases between. The CDR3: CASSPPSNEQFF. CDR3 DNA sequence: TGCGCCAGCAGCCCGCCGTCTAATGAGCAGTTCTTC. The full variable domain, completed using reference TRBV5-1 and TRBJ2-1, is KAGVTQTPRYLIKTRGQQVTLSCSPISGHRSVSWYQQTPGQGLQFLFEYFSETQRNKGNFPGRFSGRQFSNSRSEMNVSTLELGDSALYLCASSPPSNEQFFGPGTRLTVL.

The rearrangement links TRBV28 to TRBJ1-2, with a possible D match to TRBD1 (5 bases). V was pared by 7 bases and J by 0 bases, with 15 bases between. Germline-derived CDR1 and CDR2 are MDHEN and SYDVKM. This CDR3 comprises 15 residues. The CDR3 DNA reads TGTGCCAGCACTTCCCAGGGAGGGCCTAACTATGGCTACACCTTC. Its translation is CASTSQGGPNYGYTF.

The V call is TRBV4-1, the J call TRBJ2-1; D gene uncertain. V was shortened by 0 bases and J by 5 bases, with 8 bases between the two germline ends. Looked up from germline, CDR1 is MGHRA and CDR2 is YSYEKL. The CDR3 spans 14 residues. The DNA for the CDR3 is TGCGCCAGCAGCCAAGATCGAGGAGACAATGAGCAGTTCTTC. Its protein is CASSQDRGDNEQFF.

This clone was found a few times. The gene calls are TRBV5-4 and TRBJ2-5; tentatively, D is TRBD2 (6 bases). Trimming pared 7 bases from V and 2 bases from J, leaving 15 bases between. Looked up from germline, CDR1 is SGHNT and CDR2 is YYREEE (reference sequence). This CDR3 is built from 14 residues. CDR3 in amino acids: CASHLMGRQETQYF. CDR3 sequence (DNA): TGTGCCAGCCACCTCATGGGGAGGCAAGAGACCCAGTACTTC.